This TCR beta chain was identified during a study of OX40 agonist ivuxolimab in advanced cancers. Study at large: Males comprised around four fifths of the group, whose mean age was approximately 61 years (range about 20 to 79). General observations from the study: Which antigen the expanded peripheral T cells recognized is unknown.

As to this clone: Antigen unknown.

Produced via immunoSEQ multiplex PCR; TCRdb's table is partial and in-frame only. Of 45,000 to 55,000 clones listed, around 83% are singletons. The TCR was taken from an adult with an advanced solid tumor such as melanoma, head and neck, liver or kidney cancer. Sequencing was performed on CD4+ or CD8+ T cells sorted from blood, taken in a trial of the OX40 agonist ivuxolimab.

CDR3 in amino acids: CASSSNPEELFF. CDR3 coding DNA: TGTGCCAGCAGCTCGAATCCGGAGGAGCTGTTTTTT. The V gene is TRBV7-3, the J gene TRBJ2-2; no firm D call. Trimming left V 4 bases short and J 10 bases short, with 10 bases between. Germline V gene sequence: CDR1 SGHTA, CDR2 FQGTGA. There are 12 residues in the CDR3.